The 18 T cell receptor beta chains reported below all come from one sample, sequenced in a study of shared clonotypes between healthy human individuals. TCRdb keeps only in-frame clones here, not all; method: immunoSEQ multiplex PCR. The top ten clones hold roughly 0.14% of a sample with about 2.4 million clones, just over 90% of them seen once. The sequenced sample consisted of naive CD4+ T cells sorted from blood. Specified subset: CD45RA+ positively selected. Receptor source: a young man in good health.

The chain is built from TRBV27 and TRBJ1-2, with D possibly being TRBD1 (6 bases). Between the trimmed V and J ends, which lost 6 bases and 4 bases, there was a span of 21 bases. The CDR3 covers 16 residues. CDR1 is MNHEY, CDR2 SMNVEV, per germline (reference sequence). In DNA, the CDR3 is TGTGCCAGCAGGACCGGGACATCTTCCTCGCTCTATGGCTACACCTTC. It is translated as CASRTGTSSSLYGYTF.

The gene calls are TRBV28 and TRBJ1-4; 7 positions match TRBD1. Germline CDR1 and CDR2: MDHEN and SYDVKM. This CDR3 has 14 amino acids. Germline trimming cut 5 bases from V and 3 bases from J; bases unmatched to any gene: 3. The CDR3 protein is CASSPGGSNEKLFF. CDR3 nucleotide sequence: TGTGCCAGCAGTCCAGGGGGATCTAATGAAAAACTGTTTTTT.

This clone showed up just once. This specimen includes other DNA sequences encoding the same CDR3. The rearrangement links TRBV7-2 to TRBJ2-3; D unclear. The V end lost 5 bases, the J end lost 0 bases, and 12 bases lay between the germline ends. CDR3 length: 15 amino acids. The germline gives CDR1 SGHTA, CDR2 FQGNSA. CDR3 region: CASSRVVGSTDTQYF. CDR3 DNA: TGTGCCAGCAGCAGGGTGGTGGGTAGCACAGATACGCAGTATTTT.

V usage is TRBV10-3 and J usage is TRBJ2-1; maybe TRBD1 (6 bases). CDR3 length: 15 residues. Germline V gives CDR1 ENHRY, CDR2 SYGVKD. V lost 3 bases and J 6 bases, leaving 15 bases between the germline ends. CDR3 protein: CAISDKQGQFNEQFF. CDR3 bases: TGTGCCATCAGTGATAAGCAGGGGCAATTCAATGAGCAGTTCTTC.

This chain uses TRBV10-2 with TRBJ2-3, with D unresolved. Germline CDR1 reads WSHSY; CDR2 reads SAAADI. The CDR3 has 16 residues. V lost 5 bases to trimming and J lost 0 bases, with 15 bases between them. The DNA for the CDR3 is TGCGCCAGCAGTCTCTTTGTGGGGTCTAGCACAGATACGCAGTATTTT. It yields the protein CASSLFVGSSTDTQYF.

The V and J genes are TRBV5-4 and TRBJ1-6, with 8 positions matching TRBD1. Germline V gene lookup returns CDR1 SGHNT and CDR2 YYREEE (reference sequence). V was pared by 2 bases and J by 6 bases, with 4 bases of the junction left unmatched. The CDR3 spans 15 residues. The CDR3 loop reads CASSFRTGTNSPLHF. Here the CDR3 DNA reads TGTGCCAGCAGCTTTAGGACAGGGACTAATTCACCCCTCCACTTT.

V is TRBV6-6 and J is TRBJ1-5, with 10 bases fitting TRBD1. V lost 5 bases and J lost 1; bases outside the gene matches: 5. Germline CDR1 MNHNY, CDR2 SVGAGI (reference sequence). The CDR3 sequence is 16 residues long. CDR3 DNA sequence: TGTGCCAGCAGTACCCGGGACAGGGGAAGCAATCAGCCCCAGCATTTT. As protein: CASSTRDRGSNQPQHF.

CDR3 nucleotide sequence: TGCAGTGCTAAGACTACCTACGAGCAGTACTTC. Its protein product is CSAKTTYEQYF. The chain couples TRBV20-1 to TRBJ2-7; maybe TRBD2 (5 bases). V lost 4 bases to trimming and J lost 2 bases, with 6 bases between them. The CDR3 extends over 11 amino acids. Germline loops: CDR1 DFQATT, CDR2 SNEGSKA (reference sequence).

The rearrangement uses TRBV19 and TRBJ2-3; tentatively, D is TRBD1 (6 bases). There are 16 residues in the CDR3. Between the trimmed V and J ends, which lost 5 bases and 7 bases, there was a span of 22 bases. Germline assignment: CDR1 LNHDA and CDR2 SQIVND (reference sequence). The CDR3 DNA follows: TGTGCCAGTAGTCCGGACAGTACTATAGTAAGCCATACGCAGTATTTT. Its translation is CASSPDSTIVSHTQYF.

A remark on this clone: This same CDR3 is encoded by further DNA sequences in the sample. V usage is TRBV5-1 and J usage is TRBJ1-5; D is perhaps TRBD1 (5 bases). V lost 0 bases and J lost 7, with 14 bases in between. The length of the CDR3 is 15 residues. In germline, CDR1 is SGHRS, CDR2 YFSETQ. This chain's CDR3 is CASSLEAGKGQPQHF. CDR3 in DNA: TGCGCCAGCAGCTTGGAGGCAGGGAAGGGACAGCCCCAGCATTTT.

V and J are TRBV7-8 and TRBJ1-2; TRBD1 is a possible D gene (5 bases). Germline CDR1 and CDR2: SGHVS and FQNEAQ. Trimming pared 1 base from V and 4 bases from J, leaving 16 bases between. The CDR3 loop spans 16 amino acids. CDR3 nucleotides: TGTGCCAGCAGCTTAGAGGCAGACAGCAAAATCTATGGCTACACCTTC. This translates into CASSLEADSKIYGYTF. Filled out from reference TRBV7-8 and TRBJ1-2, the complete variable domain reads GAGVSQSPRYKVAKRGQDVALRCDPISGHVSLFWYQQALGQGPEFLTYFQNEAQLDKSGLPSDRFFAERPEGSVSTLKIQRTQQEDSAVYLCASSLEADSKIYGYTFGSGTRLTVV.

For this clone: Other DNA sequences from this sample encode an identical CDR3 as well. The chain employs TRBV18 and TRBJ2-7; D is undetermined. This CDR3 region has 13 residues. The V and J ends lost 6 bases and 2 bases respectively, with 11 bases between them. Germline values: CDR1 KGHSH, CDR2 LQKENI. The CDR3 sequence is CASSLGQTYEQYF. Written as DNA, the CDR3 is TGTGCCAGCTCCCTTGGGCAGACCTACGAGCAGTACTTC.

The V call is TRBV13, the J call TRBJ2-1, with 9 bases matching TRBD2. With 3 bases clipped from V and 0 bases from J, the junction kept 9 bases outside the gene matches. CDR1 PRHDT and CDR2 FYEKMQ come from the germline V gene (reference sequence). This CDR3 comprises 18 residues. CDR3 protein: CASSFSSLAGFSYNEQFF. The CDR3 nucleotides are TGTGCCAGCAGCTTTAGTTCGCTAGCGGGGTTCTCCTACAATGAGCAGTTCTTC.

The chain has TRBV19 and TRBJ2-5; D is ambiguous. Trimming cost V 6 bases and J 1 base, with 15 bases left between them. This CDR3 has 15 amino acids. Germline V gene lookup returns CDR1 LNHDA and CDR2 SQIVND (reference sequence). The CDR3 sequence: CASSLSLVPQETQYF. As DNA, the CDR3 is TGTGCCAGTAGCCTTTCACTGGTCCCCCAAGAGACCCAGTACTTC.

The chain employs TRBV6-4 and TRBJ1-5, with TRBD1 as a possible D gene (5 bases). Per germline, CDR1 MRHNA and CDR2 SNTAGT. V was pared by 4 bases and J by 6 bases, with 16 bases between. This CDR3 spans 15 amino acids. CDR3 loop: CASSVKAGLVQPQHF. The CDR3, as DNA: TGTGCCAGCAGTGTCAAGGCAGGGTTGGTTCAGCCCCAGCATTTT.

The gene calls are TRBV6-1 and TRBJ2-3; 7 bases fit TRBD2. The V gene's germline CDR1 is MNHNS and CDR2 SASEGT. Losses at the gene ends were 2 bases for V and 8 bases for J; bases not matched to a gene: 7. This CDR3 has 14 residues. CDR3 nucleotides: TGTGCCAGCAGTGAACGTCCAGGGAGGGGTACGCAGTATTTT. Protein: CASSERPGRGTQYF.

The chain has TRBV27 and TRBJ1-3, with D perhaps TRBD1 (5 bases). This CDR3 contains 15 residues. From germline, CDR1 is MNHEY and CDR2 SMNVEV (reference sequence). V was cut by 5 bases and J by 0 bases, with 11 bases left in between. The CDR3 reads CASSRSGVSGNTIYF. For the CDR3, the DNA is TGTGCCAGCAGTCGTTCGGGGGTCTCTGGAAACACCATATATTTT.

The rearrangement links TRBV30 to TRBJ1-5; D gene ambiguous. V was pared by 2 bases and J by 4 bases, with 6 bases between. This CDR3 comprises 12 residues. Germline V gene data show CDR1 as GTSNPN and CDR2 as SVGIG (reference sequence). The CDR3 sequence is CAWSRRNQPQHF. CDR3 sequence (DNA): TGTGCCTGGAGTCGAAGGAATCAGCCCCAGCATTTT.